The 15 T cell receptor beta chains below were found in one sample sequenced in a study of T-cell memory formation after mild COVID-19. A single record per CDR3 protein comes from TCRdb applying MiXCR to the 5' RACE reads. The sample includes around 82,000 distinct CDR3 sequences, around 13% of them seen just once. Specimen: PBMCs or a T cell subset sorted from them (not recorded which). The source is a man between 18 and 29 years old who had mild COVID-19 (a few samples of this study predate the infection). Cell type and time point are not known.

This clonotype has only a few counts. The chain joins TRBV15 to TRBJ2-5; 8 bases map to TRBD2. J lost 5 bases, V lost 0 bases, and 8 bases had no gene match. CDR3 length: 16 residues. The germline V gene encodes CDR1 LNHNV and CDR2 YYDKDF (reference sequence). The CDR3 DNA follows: TGTGCCACCAGCAGAGATCGCGGGGGGCAGTTGGAGACCCAGTACTTC. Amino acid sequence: CATSRDRGGQLETQYF.

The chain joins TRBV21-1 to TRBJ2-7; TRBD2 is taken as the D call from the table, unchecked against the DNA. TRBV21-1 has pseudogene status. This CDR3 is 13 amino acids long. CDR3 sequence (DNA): TGTGCCAGCAGCCTCTCGCGGGCGTACGAGCAGTACGTC. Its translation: CASSLSRAYEQYV.

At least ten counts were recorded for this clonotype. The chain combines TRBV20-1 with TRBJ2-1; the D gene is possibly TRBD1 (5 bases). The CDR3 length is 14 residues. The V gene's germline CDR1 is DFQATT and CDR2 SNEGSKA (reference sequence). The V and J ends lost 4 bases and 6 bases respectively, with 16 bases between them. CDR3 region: CSATPSGRVNEQFF. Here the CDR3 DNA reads TGCAGTGCTACCCCATCCGGCAGGGTCAATGAGCAGTTCTTC.

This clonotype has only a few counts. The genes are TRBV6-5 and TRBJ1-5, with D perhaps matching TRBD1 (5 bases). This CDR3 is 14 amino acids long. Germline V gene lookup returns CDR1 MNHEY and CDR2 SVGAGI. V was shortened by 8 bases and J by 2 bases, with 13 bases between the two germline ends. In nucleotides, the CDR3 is TGTGCCAGCGGAAGGGGCATTGGCAATCAGCCCCAGCATTTT. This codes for CASGRGIGNQPQHF.

CDR3 nucleotide sequence: TGTGCCAGCAGCTCCCGGACAGAGCACACTGAAGCTTTCTTT. Its protein is CASSSRTEHTEAFF. This chain joins TRBV7-6 and TRBJ1-1, with D possibly matching TRBD1 (6 bases). The length of the CDR3 is 14 residues. The V and J ends lost 4 bases and 3 bases respectively, with 12 bases between them. Germline CDR1 is SGHVS and CDR2 is FNYEAQ. Looking up the rest from reference TRBV7-6 and TRBJ1-1 gives the full variable domain: GAGVSQSPRYKVTKRGQDVALRCDPISGHVSLYWYRQALGQGPEFLTYFNYEAQQDKSGLPNDRFSAERPEGSISTLTIQRTEQRDSAMYRCASSSRTEHTEAFFGQGTRLTVV.

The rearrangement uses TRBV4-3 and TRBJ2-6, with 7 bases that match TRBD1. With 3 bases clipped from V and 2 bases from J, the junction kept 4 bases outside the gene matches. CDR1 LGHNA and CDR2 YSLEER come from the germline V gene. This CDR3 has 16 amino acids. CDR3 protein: CASSHPTGPGANVLTF. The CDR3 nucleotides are TGCGCCAGCAGCCATCCGACAGGGCCTGGGGCCAACGTCCTGACTTTC.

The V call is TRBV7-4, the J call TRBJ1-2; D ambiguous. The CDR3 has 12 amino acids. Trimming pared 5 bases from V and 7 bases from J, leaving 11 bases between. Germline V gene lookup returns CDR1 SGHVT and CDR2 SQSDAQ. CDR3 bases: TGTGCCAGCAGCCTACGTGAGGGTGGCTACACCTTC. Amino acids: CASSLREGGYTF.

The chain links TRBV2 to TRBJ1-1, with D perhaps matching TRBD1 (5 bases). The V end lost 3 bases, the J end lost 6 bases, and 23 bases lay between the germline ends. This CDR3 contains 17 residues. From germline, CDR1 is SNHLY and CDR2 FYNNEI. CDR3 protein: CASSDVMGGSEAAEAFF. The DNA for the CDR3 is TGTGCCAGCAGTGACGTTATGGGGGGTTCCGAGGCTGCTGAAGCTTTCTTT.

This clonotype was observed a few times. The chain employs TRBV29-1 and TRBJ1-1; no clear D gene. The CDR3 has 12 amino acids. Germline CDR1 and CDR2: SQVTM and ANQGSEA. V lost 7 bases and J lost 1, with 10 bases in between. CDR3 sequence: CSGRVPNTEAFF. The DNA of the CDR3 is TGCAGCGGCAGAGTACCGAACACTGAAGCTTTCTTT.

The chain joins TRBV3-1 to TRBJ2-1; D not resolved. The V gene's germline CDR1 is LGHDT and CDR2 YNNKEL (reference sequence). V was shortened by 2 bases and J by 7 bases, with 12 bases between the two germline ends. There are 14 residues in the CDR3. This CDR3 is CASSQSRYLNEQFF. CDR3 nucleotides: TGTGCCAGCAGCCAAAGCAGGTACCTAAATGAGCAGTTCTTC.

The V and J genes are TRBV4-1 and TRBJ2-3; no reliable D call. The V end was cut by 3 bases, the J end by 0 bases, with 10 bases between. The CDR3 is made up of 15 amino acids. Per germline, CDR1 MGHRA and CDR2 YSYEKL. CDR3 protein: CASSQSRSSTDTQYF. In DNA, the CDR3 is TGCGCCAGCAGCCAGTCCCGCTCTAGCACAGATACGCAGTATTTT.

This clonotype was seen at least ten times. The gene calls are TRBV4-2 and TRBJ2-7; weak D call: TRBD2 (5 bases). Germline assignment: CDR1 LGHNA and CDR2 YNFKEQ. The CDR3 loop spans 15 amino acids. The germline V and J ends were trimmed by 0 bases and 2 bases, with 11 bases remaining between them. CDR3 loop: CASSQEEAGAYEQYF. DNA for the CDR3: TGTGCCAGCAGCCAAGAGGAGGCAGGCGCCTACGAGCAGTACTTC.

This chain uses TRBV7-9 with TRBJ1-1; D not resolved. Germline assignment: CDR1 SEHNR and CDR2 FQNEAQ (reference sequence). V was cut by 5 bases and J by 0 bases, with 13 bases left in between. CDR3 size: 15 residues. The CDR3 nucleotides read TGTGCCAGCAGCCCCCCCCAGGAGATGAACACTGAAGCTTTCTTT. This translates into CASSPPQEMNTEAFF.

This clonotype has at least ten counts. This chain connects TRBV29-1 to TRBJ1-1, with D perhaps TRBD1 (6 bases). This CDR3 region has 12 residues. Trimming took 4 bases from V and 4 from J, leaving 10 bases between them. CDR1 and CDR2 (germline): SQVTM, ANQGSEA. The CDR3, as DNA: TGCAGCGTTGGAAGGGGGGGCACTGAAGCTTTCTTT. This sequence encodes CSVGRGGTEAFF. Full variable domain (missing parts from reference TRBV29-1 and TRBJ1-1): SAVISQKPSRDICQRGTSLTIQCQVDSQVTMMFWYRQQPGQSLTLIATANQGSEATYESGFVIDKFPISRPNLTFSTLTVSNMSPEDSSIYLCSVGRGGTEAFFGQGTRLTVV.

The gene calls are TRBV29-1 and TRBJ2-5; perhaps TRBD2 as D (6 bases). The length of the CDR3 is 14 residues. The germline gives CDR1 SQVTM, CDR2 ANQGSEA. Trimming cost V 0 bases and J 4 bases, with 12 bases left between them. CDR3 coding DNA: TGCAGCGTTGAAGAGTCCGGGGGACGAGAGACCCAGTACTTC. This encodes CSVEESGGRETQYF.